These 15 T cell receptor beta chains were sequenced from one sample in a study of blood T cells in healthy people across ages. Primed by a sample-barcoded 5' primer and a J-beta primer mix, a second PCR proceeded for 7 to 11 cycles. TCRdb independently ran MiXCR on the 5' RACE reads; one entry per CDR3 protein. The sample has around 500,000 distinct CDR3 sequences, 45% to 55% seen once. Sequencing was performed on blood. The receptors derive from a man of 80 years or more in good health.

In its sample, this clonotype was seen a few times. V is TRBV29-1 and J is TRBJ1-1; perhaps TRBD1 as D (5 bases). V lost 2 bases and J lost 5, with 12 bases in between. The CDR3 sequence is 13 residues long. Germline-derived CDR1 and CDR2 are SQVTM and ANQGSEA. CDR3 amino acids: CSVETTEGTEAFF. Written as DNA, the CDR3 is TGCAGCGTTGAAACGACAGAAGGAACTGAAGCTTTCTTT. Filled out from reference TRBV29-1 and TRBJ1-1, the complete variable domain reads SAVISQKPSRDICQRGTSLTIQCQVDSQVTMMFWYRQQPGQSLTLIATANQGSEATYESGFVIDKFPISRPNLTFSTLTVSNMSPEDSSIYLCSVETTEGTEAFFGQGTRLTVV.

V and J are TRBV2 and TRBJ2-5, with TRBD2 matching over 8 bases. CDR1 is SNHLY and CDR2 is FYNNEI in the germline V gene. V gave up 6 bases and J gave up 5 bases; unmatched junction bases: 5. CDR3 length: 13 residues. CDR3 coding DNA: TGTGCCAGCAGCGGGGGGGTTGGGGAGACCCAGTACTTC. It yields the protein CASSGGVGETQYF.

This clonotype was found a few times. The CDR3 loop reads CASSLYRGSSYNEQFF. CDR3 DNA sequence: TGTGCCAGCAGCTTATATAGGGGGAGCTCCTACAATGAGCAGTTCTTC. This chain joins TRBV7-2 and TRBJ2-1; tentative D call: TRBD1 (6 bases). The CDR3 length is 16 residues. Trimming removed 2 bases from V and 0 bases from J, with 11 bases in between. From germline, CDR1 is SGHTA and CDR2 FQGNSA.

This clonotype showed up many times. This sequence joins TRBV6-5 and TRBJ1-1; tentatively, D is TRBD1 (5 bases). The CDR3 runs 14 residues. Trimming removed 7 bases from V and 4 bases from J, with 16 bases in between. Germline V gene lookup returns CDR1 MNHEY and CDR2 SVGAGI. The CDR3 spells CASTLLGGSTEAFF. The CDR3 nucleotides are TGTGCCAGCACCTTACTCGGGGGGAGCACTGAAGCTTTCTTT.

The chain employs TRBV18 and TRBJ2-7, with D perhaps TRBD2 (6 bases). V was cut by 2 bases and J by 3 bases, with 14 bases left in between. This CDR3 has 15 residues. CDR1 is KGHSH, CDR2 LQKENI, per germline. CDR3 loop: CASSPNPGVDYEQYF. The CDR3 DNA is TGTGCCAGCTCACCAAATCCGGGAGTTGACTACGAGCAGTACTTC.

Turning to this clonotype: This could be a read error, since a much larger clone is one nucleotide away. The chain combines TRBV7-3 with TRBJ2-1; D tentatively reads TRBD1 or TRBD2 (6 bases each). Germline CDR1 SGHTA, CDR2 FQGTGA. The CDR3 contains 14 residues. In DNA, the CDR3 is TGTGCCAGCAGCTTACTGGGGGGCTACAAGGAGCAGTTCTTC. Translation gives CASSLLGGYKEQFF.

This clonotype was detected a few times. The chain recombines TRBV7-2 with TRBJ1-2, with 9 nucleotides matching TRBD1. Losses at the gene ends were 1 base for V and 1 base for J; bases not matched to a gene: 7. CDR3 length: 17 residues. CDR1 is SGHTA, CDR2 FQGNSA, per germline. This CDR3 is CASSLVGGTGLNYGYTF. Here the CDR3 DNA reads TGTGCCAGCAGCTTAGTGGGTGGGACAGGGCTTAACTATGGCTACACCTTC. The full variable domain, completed using reference TRBV7-2 and TRBJ1-2, is GAGVSQSPSNKVTEKGKDVELRCDPISGHTALYWYRQSLGQGLEFLIYFQGNSAPDKSGLPSDRFSAERTGGSVSTLTIQRTQQEDSAVYLCASSLVGGTGLNYGYTFGSGTRLTVV.

This clonotype was picked up a small number of times. This chain uses TRBV7-9 with TRBJ1-1, with D unclear. Germline V gene data show CDR1 as SEHNR and CDR2 as FQNEAQ (reference sequence). V was pared by 5 bases and J by 6 bases, with 10 bases between. This CDR3 contains 12 residues. In nucleotides, the CDR3 is TGTGCCAGCAGCAGAGGTGTTGCTGAAGCTTTCTTT. As protein: CASSRGVAEAFF.

The chain uses TRBV4-3 and TRBJ1-1, with TRBD1 identical over 7 bases. J gave up 4 bases and V 1 base, and 6 bases lay outside the gene matches. This CDR3 has 15 amino acids. Germline CDR1 is LGHNA and CDR2 is YSLEER. CDR3 residues: CASSQATGYGTEAFF. CDR3 nucleotide sequence: TGCGCCAGCAGCCAAGCGACAGGGTATGGCACTGAAGCTTTCTTT.

This clonotype has a handful of counts. The chain joins TRBV5-1 to TRBJ2-1; 8 bases match TRBD2. V shed 2 bases, J shed 0 bases, and the junction held 4 bases outside the gene matches. This CDR3 is 16 amino acids long. Germline CDR1 reads SGHRS; CDR2 reads YFSETQ. The CDR3 sequence: CASSFSGTSSYNEQFF. The CDR3 DNA reads as TGCGCCAGCAGCTTTAGCGGGACAAGCTCCTACAATGAGCAGTTCTTC.

This chain joins TRBV7-8 and TRBJ2-3; TRBD1 matches at 7 bases. Germline assignment: CDR1 SGHVS and CDR2 FQNEAQ. The length of the CDR3 is 15 residues. Losses at the gene ends were 5 bases for V and 6 bases for J; bases not matched to a gene: 11. The CDR3 DNA follows: TGTGCCAGCAGCCTTGGACAGGCGGCGACGGATACGCAGTATTTT. It encodes CASSLGQAATDTQYF.

The chain recombines TRBV20-1 with TRBJ2-1; TRBD1 matches 7 bases. The CDR3 runs to 14 residues. Unmatched junction bases numbered 12, after V lost 6 bases and J lost 7 bases. Germline V CDR1 and CDR2: DFQATT, SNEGSKA (reference sequence). CDR3 in amino acids: CSARPGQTINEQFF. In nucleotides, the CDR3 is TGCAGTGCCCGACCGGGACAGACCATTAATGAGCAGTTCTTC.

This clonotype has only a few counts. The chain links TRBV4-3 to TRBJ1-1; possibly TRBD1 for D (6 bases). V was shortened by 0 bases and J by 0 bases, with 8 bases between the two germline ends. The CDR3 is made up of 15 amino acids. CDR1 is LGHNA and CDR2 is YSLEER in the germline V gene. CDR3 in DNA: TGCGCCAGCAGCCAAGATGCAGGGGTGAACACTGAAGCTTTCTTT. Its translation is CASSQDAGVNTEAFF.

This clonotype was recorded many times. CDR3 region: CASSSNGGYTF. The CDR3 DNA reads as TGTGCCAGCAGTTCGAACGGGGGCTACACCTTC. This chain connects TRBV6-6 to TRBJ1-2; D unclear. In germline, CDR1 is MNHNY, CDR2 SVGAGI (reference sequence). The CDR3 contains 11 residues. V was pared by 4 bases and J by 8 bases, with 8 bases between.

The chain combines TRBV6-4 with TRBJ2-3, with 14 bases that match TRBD2. In germline, CDR1 is MRHNA, CDR2 SNTAGT. CDR3 length: 16 amino acids. Unmatched junction bases numbered 0, after V lost 0 bases and J lost 4 bases. Written as DNA, the CDR3 is TGTGCCAGCAGTGACTCGACTAGCGGGGGGGCAGATACGCAGTATTTT. This gives the protein CASSDSTSGGADTQYF.